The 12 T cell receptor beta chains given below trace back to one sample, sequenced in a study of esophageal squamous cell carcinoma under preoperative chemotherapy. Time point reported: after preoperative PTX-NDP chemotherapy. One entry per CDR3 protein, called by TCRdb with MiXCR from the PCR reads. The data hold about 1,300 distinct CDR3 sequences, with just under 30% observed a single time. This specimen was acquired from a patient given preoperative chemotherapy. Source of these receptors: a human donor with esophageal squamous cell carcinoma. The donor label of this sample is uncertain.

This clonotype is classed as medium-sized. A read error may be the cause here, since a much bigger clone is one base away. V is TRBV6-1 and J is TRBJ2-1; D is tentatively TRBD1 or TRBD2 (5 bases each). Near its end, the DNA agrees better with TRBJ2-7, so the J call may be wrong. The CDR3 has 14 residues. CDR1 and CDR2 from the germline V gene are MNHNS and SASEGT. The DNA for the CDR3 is TGTGCCAGCAGGGGGGAAGGACCTTACAATGAGCAGTACTTC. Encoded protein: CASRGEGPYNEQYF.

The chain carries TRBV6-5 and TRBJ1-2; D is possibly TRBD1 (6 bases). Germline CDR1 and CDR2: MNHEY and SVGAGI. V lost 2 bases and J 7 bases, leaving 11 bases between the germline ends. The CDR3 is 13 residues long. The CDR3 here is CASSYTTGLGYTF. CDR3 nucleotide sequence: TGTGCCAGCAGTTACACCACAGGGCTTGGCTACACCTTC.

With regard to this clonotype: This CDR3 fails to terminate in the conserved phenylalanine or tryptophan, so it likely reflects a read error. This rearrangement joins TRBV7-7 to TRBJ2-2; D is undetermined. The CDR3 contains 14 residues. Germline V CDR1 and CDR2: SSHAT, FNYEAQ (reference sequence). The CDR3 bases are TGTGCTAGCAGCTTAGGTTTTGACACCGGGGAGCTGTTTGTT. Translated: CASSLGFDTGELFV.

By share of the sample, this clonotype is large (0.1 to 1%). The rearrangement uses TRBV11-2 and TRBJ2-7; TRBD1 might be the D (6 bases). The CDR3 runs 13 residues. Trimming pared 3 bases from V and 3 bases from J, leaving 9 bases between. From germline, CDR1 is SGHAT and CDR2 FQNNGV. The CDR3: CASSLTGVYEQYF. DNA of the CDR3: TGTGCCAGCAGCTTGACAGGAGTCTACGAGCAGTACTTC. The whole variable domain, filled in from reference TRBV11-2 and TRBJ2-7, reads EAGVAQSPRYKIIEKRQSVAFWCNPISGHATLYWYQQILGQGPKLLIQFQNNGVVDDSQLPKDRFSAERLKGVDSTLKIQPAKLEDSAVYLCASSLTGVYEQYFGPGTRLTVT.

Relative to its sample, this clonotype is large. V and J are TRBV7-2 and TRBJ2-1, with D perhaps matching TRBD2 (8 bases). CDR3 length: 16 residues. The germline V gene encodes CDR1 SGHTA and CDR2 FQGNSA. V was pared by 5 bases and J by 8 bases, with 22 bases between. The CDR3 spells CASSLRMTGGGDEQFF. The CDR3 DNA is TGTGCCAGCAGCCTCCGTATGACGGGAGGGGGCGATGAGCAGTTCTTC.

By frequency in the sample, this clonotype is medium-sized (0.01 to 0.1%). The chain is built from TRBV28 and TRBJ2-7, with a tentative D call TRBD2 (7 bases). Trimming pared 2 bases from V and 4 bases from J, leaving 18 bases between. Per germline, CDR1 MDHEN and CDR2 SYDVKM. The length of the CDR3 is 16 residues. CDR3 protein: CASSLRGKGEGYEQYF. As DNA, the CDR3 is TGTGCCAGCAGTTTAAGGGGGAAGGGGGAGGGTTACGAGCAGTACTTC.

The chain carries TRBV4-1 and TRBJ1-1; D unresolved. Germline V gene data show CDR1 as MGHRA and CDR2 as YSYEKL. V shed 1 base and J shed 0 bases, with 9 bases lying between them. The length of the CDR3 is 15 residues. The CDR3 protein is CASSQGSDMNTEAFF. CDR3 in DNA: TGCGCCAGCAGCCAAGGATCAGATATGAACACTGAAGCTTTCTTT.

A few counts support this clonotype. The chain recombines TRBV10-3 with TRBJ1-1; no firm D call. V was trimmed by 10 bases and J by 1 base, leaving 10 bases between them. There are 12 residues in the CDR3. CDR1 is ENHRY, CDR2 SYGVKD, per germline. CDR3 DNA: TGTGCCAGTCGTCAGTGGAACACTGAAGCTTTCTTT. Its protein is CASRQWNTEAFF.

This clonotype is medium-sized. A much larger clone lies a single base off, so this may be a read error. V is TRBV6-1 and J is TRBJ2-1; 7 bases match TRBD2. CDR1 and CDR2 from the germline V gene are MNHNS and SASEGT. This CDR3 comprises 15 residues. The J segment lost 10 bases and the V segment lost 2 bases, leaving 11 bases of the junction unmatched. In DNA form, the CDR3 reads TGTGCCAGCAGTGAAATTTTGGGGGAGGGGTACGAGCAGTTCTTC. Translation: CASSEILGEGYEQFF.

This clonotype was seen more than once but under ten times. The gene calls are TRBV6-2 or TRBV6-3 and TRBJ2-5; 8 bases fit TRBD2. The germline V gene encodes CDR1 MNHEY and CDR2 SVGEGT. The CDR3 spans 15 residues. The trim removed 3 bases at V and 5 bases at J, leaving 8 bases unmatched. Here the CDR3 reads CASSYGAGGYETQYF. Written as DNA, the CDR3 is TGTGCCAGCAGTTATGGTGCGGGAGGATACGAGACCCAGTACTTC.

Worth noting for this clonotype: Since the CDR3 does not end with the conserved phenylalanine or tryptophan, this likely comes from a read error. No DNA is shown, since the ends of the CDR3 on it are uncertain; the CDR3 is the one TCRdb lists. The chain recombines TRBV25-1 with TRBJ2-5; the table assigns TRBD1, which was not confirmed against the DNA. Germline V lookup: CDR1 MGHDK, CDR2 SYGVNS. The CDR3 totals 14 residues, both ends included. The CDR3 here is CASSEQGSVGMGPA.

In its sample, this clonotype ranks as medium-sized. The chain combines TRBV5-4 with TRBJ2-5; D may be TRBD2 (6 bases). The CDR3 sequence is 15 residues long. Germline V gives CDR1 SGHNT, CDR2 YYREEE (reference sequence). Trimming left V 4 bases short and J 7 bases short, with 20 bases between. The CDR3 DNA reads TGTGCCAGCAGCGGCCAGGAGGGACTGCCGTCGACCCAGTACTTC. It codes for CASSGQEGLPSTQYF.